The 5 T cell receptor beta chains in this list originate from one sample, sequenced in a study of blood T cell repertoires in COVID-19. The assay was immunoSEQ multiplex PCR, and TCRdb's table has in-frame clones only and misses some. Of 310,000 or so clones listed, approximately 90% are singletons. Sequencing input: peripheral blood. The receptors were gathered from a woman aged 45-60 years with active or convalescent COVID-19.

This chain connects TRBV27 to TRBJ2-7, with 9 bases fitting TRBD1. This CDR3 region has 15 residues. Germline assignment: CDR1 MNHEY and CDR2 SMNVEV (reference sequence). V was pared by 5 bases and J by 5 bases, with 10 bases of the junction left unmatched. The CDR3 here is CASSRLGDRDNEQYF. As DNA, the CDR3 is TGTGCCAGCAGTCGGCTCGGGGACAGGGATAACGAGCAGTACTTC.

The V call is TRBV28, the J call TRBJ1-3, with unresolved D. V lost 5 bases, J lost 0 bases, and 8 bases lay in between. The CDR3 spans 14 residues. Germline V gene data show CDR1 as MDHEN and CDR2 as SYDVKM. The CDR3 DNA follows: TGTGCCAGCAGTAGGGAGAGCTCTGGAAACACCATATATTTT. Protein sequence: CASSRESSGNTIYF.

CDR3 in amino acids: CASTLRGTQYF. CDR3 bases: TGTGCCAGCACCCTCCGCGGGACCCAGTACTTC. The chain combines TRBV28 with TRBJ2-5, with unresolved D. The CDR3 spans 11 residues. The germline CDR1 and CDR2 sequences are MDHEN and SYDVKM. Trimming shortened V by 7 bases and J by 7 bases, and 10 bases separated the two germline ends.

The V gene is TRBV7-3, the J gene TRBJ2-7, with D possibly matching TRBD1 (5 bases). CDR1 and CDR2 (germline): SGHTA, FQGTGA. There are 14 residues in the CDR3. The V end lost 2 bases, the J end lost 3 bases, and 11 bases lay between the germline ends. CDR3 DNA: TGTGCCAGCAGCTTAGGCCAGGGCGACTACGAGCAGTACTTC. Translating gives CASSLGQGDYEQYF.

The rearrangement links TRBV12-3 or TRBV12-4 to TRBJ1-2; unclear D gene. Trimming left V 2 bases short and J 6 bases short, with 10 bases between. The CDR3 has 13 residues. The CDR3 here is CASSLSGSNGYTF. In DNA, the CDR3 is TGTGCCAGCAGTTTAAGCGGGAGTAATGGCTACACCTTC.